This T cell receptor beta chain is drawn from a study of radiation and T cells in renal cell carcinoma. The assay was immunoSEQ multiplex PCR, and TCRdb's table has in-frame clones only and misses some. The sample contains around 160,000 clones, 88% of which appear only once. A word on this clone: As yet, its antigen is unknown.

This CDR3 region has 16 residues. Losses at the gene ends were 2 bases for V and 3 bases for J; bases not matched to a gene: 3. Germline assignment: CDR1 SGDLS and CDR2 YYNGEE. Study results and limitations: Baseline intratumoral clonotype presence is unknown without pretreatment biopsies. From baseline, blood top tumor clonotypes peaked at 2 weeks post-radiation.

Time point defined: baseline pretreatment blood. As for treatment: 15 Gy SBRT to primary tumor, nephrectomy 4 weeks later. The origin of this receptor is a woman between 65 and 79 years old with renal cell carcinoma. The chain employs TRBV9 and TRBJ2-3; 13 bases are shared with TRBD2. The sequenced sample was blood, obtained from a patient whose treatment included radiotherapy and nephrectomy. The CDR3 DNA reads as TGTGCCAGCAGCGTTGGACTAGCGGGGGCGACAGATACGCAGTATTTT. It translates to CASSVGLAGATDTQYF.